Listed below are T cell receptor beta chains from one sample, sequenced in a study of blood T cell repertoires in COVID-19. Data came from immunoSEQ multiplex PCR; TCRdb stores just in-frame clones and leaves some out. The top ten clones hold 1.5% to 2% of a sample with roughly 100,000 clones, roughly 90% of them seen once. Sample: peripheral blood. Receptor source: a woman aged 50 to 65 with COVID-19, enrolled during active disease. Both conserved end residues are trimmed from each CDR3.

J	V	CDR3
TRBJ1-5	TRBV19	ASSILPRPGDQPQH
TRBJ1-5	TRBV7-8	ASSSIDDSPQH
TRBJ1-5	TRBV6-1	ASSELLGGGNQPQH
TRBJ1-4	TRBV5-4	ASSLDGMQALEKLF
TRBJ2-2	TRBV24-1	ATSDLGSGELF
TRBJ1-5	TRBV6-5	ASSRQGNQPQH
TRBJ2-3	TRBV5-6	ASSLYRLARTDTQY
TRBJ1-4	TRBV30	AWSLRGRVGEKLF
TRBJ1-2	TRBV28	ASHPGVGYGYT
TRBJ2-1	TRBV14	ASSPWSGENVDEQF
TRBJ1-2	TRBV19	ASSPTGLNYGYT
TRBJ1-1	TRBV5-1	ASSLVSSGFTEAF
TRBJ2-3	TRBV11-2	ASSLDTGFVGTDTQY
TRBJ1-1	TRBV19	ASSIRAGFATEAF
TRBJ1-2	TRBV11-3	ASCLDDRGWGYT
TRBJ2-7	TRBV6-5	ASSPTGYDEQY
TRBJ1-6	TRBV28	ASSLSGTYNSPLH
TRBJ2-3	TRBV5-1	ASSVYSGGGTDTQY
TRBJ1-4	TRBV5-4	ASSLAGPNEKLF
TRBJ1-1	TRBV19	ASSKGQGRNTEAF
TRBJ1-1	TRBV13	ASSLGLGEAF
TRBJ1-3	TRBV7-6	ASSLGQGRTGNTIY
TRBJ1-5	TRBV19	ASSIGGGGLRQPQH
TRBJ1-1	TRBV28	ASTLGRHTEAF
TRBJ1-3	TRBV6-5	ASSYKTGLYFTIY
TRBJ1-6	TRBV2	ASVWDWSSYNSPLH
TRBJ1-5	TRBV21-1	ASSKTSCAAPYYSNQPQH
TRBJ1-4	TRBV5-5	ASSLYEQANEKLF
TRBJ2-2	TRBV13	ASSSVQDSNTGELF
TRBJ1-2	TRBV30	AWNPPGTGVYGYT
TRBJ1-3	TRBV15	ATSRDRATGNTIY
TRBJ2-7	TRBV6-5	ASRTLGGSGEQY
TRBJ1-1	TRBV7-9	ASSLAGGREAF
TRBJ1-1	TRBV7-8	ASSLNGGYTEAF
TRBJ1-6	TRBV18	ASSPRQGAVNSPLH
TRBJ1-2	TRBV4-3	ASSQEARANYGYT
TRBJ2-7	TRBV14	ASILAGATYEQY
TRBJ2-2	TRBV19	ASSMRGGQLGTGELF
TRBJ2-2	TRBV5-5	ASSLAQSTGELF
TRBJ2-7	TRBV5-1	ASSLGRDEQY
TRBJ2-2	TRBV27	ASSFRQGPSELF
TRBJ1-2	TRBV5-8	ASSRGQGFYGYT
TRBJ1-1	TRBV5-1	ASSSGLPTEAF
TRBJ2-3	TRBV6-6	ASSPPGRPRNTQY
TRBJ2-3	TRBV4-1	ASSRYPGPFTDTQY
TRBJ1-6	TRBV19	ASNEEGTVSPLH
TRBJ2-7	TRBV14	ASSRGGGIGAYEQY
TRBJ1-4	TRBV19	ATRAGTGGTNEKLF
TRBJ1-1	TRBV7-9	ASSTDRGVGTEAF
TRBJ1-3	TRBV7-9	ASSLGLENSGNTIY
TRBJ1-2	TRBV7-9	ASSSPRTGGEINYGYT
TRBJ1-3	TRBV9	ASSVTHRGPENTIY
TRBJ1-2	TRBV6-2/TRBV6-3	ASSYLREANYGYT
TRBJ1-6	TRBV6-5	ASRQGWNSPLH
TRBJ1-2	TRBV2	ASSEGGYGYT
TRBJ2-7	TRBV4-2	ASSQVGAASGTYEQY
TRBJ1-1	TRBV10-1	ASSELRAGAEAF
TRBJ1-2	TRBV19	ASSPGVFNGYT
TRBJ1-2	TRBV27	ASSSFRGLSYGYT